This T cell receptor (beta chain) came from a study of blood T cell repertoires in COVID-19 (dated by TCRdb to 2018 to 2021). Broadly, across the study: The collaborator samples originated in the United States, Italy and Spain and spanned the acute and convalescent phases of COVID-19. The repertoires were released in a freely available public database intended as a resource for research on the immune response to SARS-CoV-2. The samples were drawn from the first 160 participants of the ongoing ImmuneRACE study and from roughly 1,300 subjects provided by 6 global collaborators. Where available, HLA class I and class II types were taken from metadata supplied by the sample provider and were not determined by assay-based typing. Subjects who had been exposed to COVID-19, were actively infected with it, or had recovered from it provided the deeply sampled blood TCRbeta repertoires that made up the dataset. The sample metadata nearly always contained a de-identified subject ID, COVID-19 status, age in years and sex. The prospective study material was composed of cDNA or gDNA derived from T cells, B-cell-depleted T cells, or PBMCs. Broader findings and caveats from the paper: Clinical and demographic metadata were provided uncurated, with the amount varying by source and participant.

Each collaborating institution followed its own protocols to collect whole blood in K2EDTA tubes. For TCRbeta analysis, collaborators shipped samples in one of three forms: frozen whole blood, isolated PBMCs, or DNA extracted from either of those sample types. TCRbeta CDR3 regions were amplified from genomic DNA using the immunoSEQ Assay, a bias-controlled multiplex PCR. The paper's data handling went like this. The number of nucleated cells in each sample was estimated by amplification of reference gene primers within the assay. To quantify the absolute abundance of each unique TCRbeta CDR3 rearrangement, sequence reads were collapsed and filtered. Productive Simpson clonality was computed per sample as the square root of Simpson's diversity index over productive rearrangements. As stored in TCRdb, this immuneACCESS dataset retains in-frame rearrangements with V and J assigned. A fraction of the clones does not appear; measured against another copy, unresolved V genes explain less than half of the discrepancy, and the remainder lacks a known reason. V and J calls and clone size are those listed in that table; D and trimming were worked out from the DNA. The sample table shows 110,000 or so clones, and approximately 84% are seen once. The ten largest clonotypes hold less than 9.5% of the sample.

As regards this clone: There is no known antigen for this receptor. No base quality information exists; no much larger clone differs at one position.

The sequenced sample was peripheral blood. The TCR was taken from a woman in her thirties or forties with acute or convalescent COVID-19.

The CDR3 region reads CASSLSRAQGTSLYTYEQYF. In nucleotides, the sequence is TGTGCCAGCAGCTTAAGTAGAGCACAGGGGACTAGCTTATACACCTACGAGCAGTACTTC. The chain is assembled from TRBV7-7 and TRBJ2-7; TRBD2 aligns with 9 central bases. From the germline V gene (reference sequence), CDR1 is SSHAT and CDR2 is FNYEAQ. From the cysteine up to the phenylalanine, the CDR3 has a length of 20 residues. Only CDR3 DNA remains: 60 bases, in frame from the first base. After removal of 2 bases from V and 2 bases from J, the junction retains 19 bases not matched to a gene.